This T cell receptor (beta chain) stems from a study of T cells after yellow fever vaccination. Study in general: Low-cell-number fractions were prepared with SMART-Seq v4 Ultra Low Input.

Study-level points and caveats: Re-detected after boosting: most primary clones, 95% to 98% of CD4 and about 90% of CD8. Abundant bulk-population clonotypes could contaminate the FACS-sorted repertoires.

5'RACE template switching generated TCR cDNA, adding a universal primer site and UMIs. TCRdb reprocessed the 5' RACE reads via MiXCR and lists one record per CDR3 protein. The sample lists 160,000 or so distinct CDR3 sequences, 6% to 7.5% occurring once. Germline V gene sequence: CDR1 LGHDT, CDR2 YNNKEL (reference sequence). This CDR3 contains 13 residues. V lost 4 bases and J 15 bases, leaving 19 bases between the germline ends. Details on this clonotype: Its specificity is unknown.

This specimen was CD4+ T cells sorted from PBMCs, taken 4 to 6 days after the first yellow fever vaccination. The genes are TRBV3-1 and TRBJ2-1; D uncertain. The source of this sequence is a young man who received the YFV17D yellow fever vaccine. CDR3: CASSLRGQKVRFF. As DNA, the CDR3 is TGTGCCAGCAGCCTTCGTGGGCAAAAAGTTCGGTTCTTC.